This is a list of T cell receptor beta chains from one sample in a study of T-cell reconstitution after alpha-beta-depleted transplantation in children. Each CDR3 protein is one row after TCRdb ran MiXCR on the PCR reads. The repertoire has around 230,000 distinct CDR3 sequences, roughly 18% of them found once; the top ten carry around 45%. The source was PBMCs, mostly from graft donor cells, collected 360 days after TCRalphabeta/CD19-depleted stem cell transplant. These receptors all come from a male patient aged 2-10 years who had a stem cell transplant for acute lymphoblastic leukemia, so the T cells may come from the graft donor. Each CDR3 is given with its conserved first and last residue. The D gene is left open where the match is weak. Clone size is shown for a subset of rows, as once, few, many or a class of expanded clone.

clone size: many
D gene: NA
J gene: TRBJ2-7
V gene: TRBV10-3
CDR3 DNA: TGTGCCATCAGTACCGGGGGCATAGACTACGAGCAGTACTTC
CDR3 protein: CAISTGGIDYEQYF

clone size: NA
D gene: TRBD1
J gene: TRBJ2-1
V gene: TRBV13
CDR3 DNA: TGTGCCAGCAGCTCCAAAATGGGACAGGGGGGTTACAATGAGCAGTTCTTC
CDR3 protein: CASSSKMGQGGYNEQFF

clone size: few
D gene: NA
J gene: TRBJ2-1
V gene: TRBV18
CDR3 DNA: TGTGCCAGCTCACTAGAAAGACACCTTAGGGATGAGCAGTTCTTC
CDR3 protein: CASSLERHLRDEQFF

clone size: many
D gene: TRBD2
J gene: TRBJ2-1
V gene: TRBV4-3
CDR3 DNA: TGCGCCAGCAGCCTGACTAGCGGGGGGTACAATGAGCAGTTCTTC
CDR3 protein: CASSLTSGGYNEQFF

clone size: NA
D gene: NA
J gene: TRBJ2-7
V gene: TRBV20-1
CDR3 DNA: TGCAGTGCTGGGACGGACTACGAGCAGTACTTC
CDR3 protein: CSAGTDYEQYF

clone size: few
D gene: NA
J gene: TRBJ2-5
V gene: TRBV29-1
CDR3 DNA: TGCAGCGTCCGGACTCCACAAGAGACCCAGTACTTC
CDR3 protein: CSVRTPQETQYF

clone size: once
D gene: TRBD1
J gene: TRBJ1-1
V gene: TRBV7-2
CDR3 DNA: TGTGCCAGCAGCTTAGACAGGGGGGTAGTGAAAGCTTTCTTT
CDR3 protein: CASSLDRGVVKAFF

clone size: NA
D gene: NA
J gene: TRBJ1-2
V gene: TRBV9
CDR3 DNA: TGTGCCAGCAGTGATACTACGACAATAGGGGTCTACTATGGCTACACCTTC
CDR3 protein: CASSDTTTIGVYYGYTF

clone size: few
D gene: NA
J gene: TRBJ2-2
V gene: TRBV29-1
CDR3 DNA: TGCAGCGTTGACCCCAGGGCCGGGGAGCTGTTTTTT
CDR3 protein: CSVDPRAGELFF

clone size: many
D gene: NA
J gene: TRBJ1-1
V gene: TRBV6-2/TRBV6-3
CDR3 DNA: TGTGCCAGCAGTTACGCGCGGCAGACACCTCGATCGAACACTGAAGCTTTCTTT
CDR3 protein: CASSYARQTPRSNTEAFF

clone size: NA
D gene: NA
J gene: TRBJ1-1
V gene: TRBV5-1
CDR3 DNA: TGCGCCAGCAGCATGGCGGGGGTCACTGAAGCTTTCTTT
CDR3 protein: CASSMAGVTEAFF

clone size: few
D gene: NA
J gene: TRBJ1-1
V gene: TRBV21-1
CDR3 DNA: TGTGCCAGCAGCAAAGGCGATCACATGAACACTGAAGCTTTCTTT
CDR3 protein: CASSKGDHMNTEAFF

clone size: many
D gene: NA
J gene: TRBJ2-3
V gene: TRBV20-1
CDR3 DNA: TGCAGTGCCCGCATAACAGATACGCAGTATTTT
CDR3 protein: CSARITDTQYF

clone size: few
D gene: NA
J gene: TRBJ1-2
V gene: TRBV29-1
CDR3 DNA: TGCAGCGTTGACTCGAGCGGTAGTTATGGCTACACCTTC
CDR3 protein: CSVDSSGSYGYTF

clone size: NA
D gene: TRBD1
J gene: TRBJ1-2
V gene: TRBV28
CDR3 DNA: TGTGCCAGCAGTTTTGAGGACAGGGGGCAAAGTGGCTACACCTTC
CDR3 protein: CASSFEDRGQSGYTF

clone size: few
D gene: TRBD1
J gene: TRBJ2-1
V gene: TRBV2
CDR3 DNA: TGTGCCAGCAGTGATACAGGGGGCTTCTACAATGAGCAGTTCTTC
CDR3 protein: CASSDTGGFYNEQFF

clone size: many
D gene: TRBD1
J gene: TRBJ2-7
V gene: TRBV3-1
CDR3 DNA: TGTGCCAGCAGTCCAACAGGGGCCGAGCAGTACTTC
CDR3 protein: CASSPTGAEQYF

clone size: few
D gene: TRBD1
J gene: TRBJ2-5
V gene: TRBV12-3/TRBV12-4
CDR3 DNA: TGTGCCAGCAGTTTAGTAGTCGCGACAGGGCAAGAGACCCAGTACTTC
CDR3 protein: CASSLVVATGQETQYF

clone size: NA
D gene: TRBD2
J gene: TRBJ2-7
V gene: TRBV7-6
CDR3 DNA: TGTGCCAGCAGCTTAGGACTAGCGGCTATAGTTCCCGACGTCTACGAGCAGTACTTC
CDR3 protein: CASSLGLAAIVPDVYEQYF

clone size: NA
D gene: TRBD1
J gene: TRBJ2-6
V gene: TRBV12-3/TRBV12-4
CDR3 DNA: TGTGCCAGCAGTTTCCCCAAATCAGCAGGGGGCGCTAATACCAACGTCCTGACTTTC
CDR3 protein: CASSFPKSAGGANTNVLTF

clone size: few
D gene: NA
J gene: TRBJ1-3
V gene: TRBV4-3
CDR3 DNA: TGCGCCAGCAGCCAAGATGTGGGAAGGGTTGGAAACACCATATATTTT
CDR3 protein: CASSQDVGRVGNTIYF

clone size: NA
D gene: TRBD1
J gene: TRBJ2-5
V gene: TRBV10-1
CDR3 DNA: TGCGCCAGCAGTGAGGGACAGGGAATGGCCCAAGAGACCCAGTACTTC
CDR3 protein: CASSEGQGMAQETQYF

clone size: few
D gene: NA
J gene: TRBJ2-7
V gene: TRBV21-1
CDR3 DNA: TGTGCCAGCAGCAAAGTAGGGGTTTCCTACGAGCAGTACTTC
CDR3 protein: CASSKVGVSYEQYF